This paragraph covers one T cell receptor beta chain sequence. The data were taken from a study of T cell changes during pregnancy in multiple sclerosis. V lost 5 bases and J lost 4; bases outside the gene matches: 9. From germline, CDR1 is LNHDA and CDR2 SQIVND (reference sequence). This CDR3 has 16 amino acids. The protocol was immunoSEQ multiplex PCR, while the TCRdb copy is restricted to in-frame clones and leaves out a portion. The repertoire includes 80,000 or so clones, about 91% of them detected once, and around 2.6% sits in the top ten. The chain couples TRBV19 to TRBJ1-5; 9 bases map to TRBD1. This sequence originates from a female donor with multiple sclerosis, enrolled in a pregnancy study. The sample in question was peripheral blood, obtained before pregnancy. The CDR3 loop reads CASSAEGTGRNQPQHF. The CDR3 DNA follows: TGTGCCAGTAGTGCCGAAGGGACAGGGAGAAATCAGCCCCAGCATTTT.